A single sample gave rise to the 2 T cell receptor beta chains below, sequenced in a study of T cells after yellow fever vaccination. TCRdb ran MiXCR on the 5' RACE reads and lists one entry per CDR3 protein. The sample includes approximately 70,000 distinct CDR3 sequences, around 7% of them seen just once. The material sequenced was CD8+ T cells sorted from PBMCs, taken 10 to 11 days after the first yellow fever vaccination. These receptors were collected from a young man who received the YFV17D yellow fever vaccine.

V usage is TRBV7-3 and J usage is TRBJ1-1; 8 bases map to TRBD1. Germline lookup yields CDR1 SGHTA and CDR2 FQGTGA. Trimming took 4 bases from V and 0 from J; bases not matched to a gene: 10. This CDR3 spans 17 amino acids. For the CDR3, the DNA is TGTGCCAGCAGCTCGAGACAGGGGCTGGTTGTGAACACTGAAGCTTTCTTT. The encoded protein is CASSSRQGLVVNTEAFF.

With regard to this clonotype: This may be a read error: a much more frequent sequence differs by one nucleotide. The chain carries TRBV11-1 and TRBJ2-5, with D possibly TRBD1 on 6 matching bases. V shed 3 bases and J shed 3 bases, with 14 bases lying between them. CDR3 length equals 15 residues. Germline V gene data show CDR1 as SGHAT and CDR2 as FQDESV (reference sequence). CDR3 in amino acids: CASSFEGPGEETQYF. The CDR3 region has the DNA TGTGCCAGCAGCTTCGAGGGTCCAGGGGAAGAGACCCAGTACTTC.